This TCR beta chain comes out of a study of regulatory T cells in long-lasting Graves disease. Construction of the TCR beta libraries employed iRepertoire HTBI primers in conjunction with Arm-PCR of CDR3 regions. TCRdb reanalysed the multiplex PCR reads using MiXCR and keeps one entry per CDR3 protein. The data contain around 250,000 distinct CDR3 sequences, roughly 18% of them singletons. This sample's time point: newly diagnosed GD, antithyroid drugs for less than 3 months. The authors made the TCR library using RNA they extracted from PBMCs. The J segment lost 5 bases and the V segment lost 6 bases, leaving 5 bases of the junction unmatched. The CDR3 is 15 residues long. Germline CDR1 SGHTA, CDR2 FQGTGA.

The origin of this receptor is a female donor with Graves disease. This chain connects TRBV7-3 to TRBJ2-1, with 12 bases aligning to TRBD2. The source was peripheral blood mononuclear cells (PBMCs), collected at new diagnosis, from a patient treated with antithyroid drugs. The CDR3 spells CASRPRLAGDNEQFF. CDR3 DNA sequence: TGTGCCAGCAGGCCTAGACTAGCGGGAGACAATGAGCAGTTCTTC.